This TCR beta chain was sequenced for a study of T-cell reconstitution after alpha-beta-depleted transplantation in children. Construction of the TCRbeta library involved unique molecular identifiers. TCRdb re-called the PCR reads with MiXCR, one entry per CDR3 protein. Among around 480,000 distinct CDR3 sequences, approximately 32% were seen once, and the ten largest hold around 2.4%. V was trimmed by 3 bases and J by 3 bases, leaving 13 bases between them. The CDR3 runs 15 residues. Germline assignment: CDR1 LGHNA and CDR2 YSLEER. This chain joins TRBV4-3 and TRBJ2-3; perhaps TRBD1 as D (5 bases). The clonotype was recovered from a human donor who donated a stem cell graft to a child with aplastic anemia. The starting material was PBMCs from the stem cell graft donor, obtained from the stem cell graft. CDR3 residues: CASSHGRDGTDTQYF. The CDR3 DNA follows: TGCGCCAGCAGCCACGGCAGGGATGGTACAGATACGCAGTATTTT.